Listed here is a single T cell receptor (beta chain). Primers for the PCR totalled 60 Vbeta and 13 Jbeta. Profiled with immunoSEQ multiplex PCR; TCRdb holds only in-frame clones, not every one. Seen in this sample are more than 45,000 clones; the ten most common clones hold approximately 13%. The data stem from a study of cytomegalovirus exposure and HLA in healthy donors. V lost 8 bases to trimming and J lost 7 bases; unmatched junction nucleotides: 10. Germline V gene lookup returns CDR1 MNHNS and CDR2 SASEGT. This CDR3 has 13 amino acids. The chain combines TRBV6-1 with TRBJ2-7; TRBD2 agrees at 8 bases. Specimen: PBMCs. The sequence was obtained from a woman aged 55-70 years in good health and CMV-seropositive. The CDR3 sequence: CASVPGGVREQYF. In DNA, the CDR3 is TGTGCCAGCGTTCCGGGAGGGGTGAGGGAGCAGTACTTC.